This TCR beta chain comes out of a study of blood T cell repertoires in COVID-19. For the study at large: Samples taken during acute and convalescent COVID-19 were collected in the United States, Italy and Spain. PBMCs, B-cell-depleted T cells, or T cells provided the cDNA or gDNA that made up the material.

Enrolled through a virtual design, the participants were between 18 and 89 years of age and came from 24 US areas. Self-reported history from a screening survey and questionnaire set each donor's cohort. Measured with immunoSEQ multiplex PCR; TCRdb has only the in-frame clones, and not every one. In the table there are around 450,000 clones, about 85% of which are singletons. Sequenced sample: PBMCs or T cells enriched from blood (not recorded which). The clonotype was recovered from a young woman with acute COVID-19.

The CDR3 region is CASSPGTGPRSNQPQHF. Here the CDR3 DNA reads TGTGCCAGCTCACCCGGTACAGGACCTAGGAGCAATCAGCCCCAGCATTTT. The V gene is TRBV18, the J gene TRBJ1-5; a possible D gene is TRBD1 (5 bases). Trimming removed 3 bases from V and 1 base from J, with 16 bases in between. The CDR3 is made up of 17 amino acids. Germline CDR1 KGHSH, CDR2 LQKENI.